The source of this T cell receptor beta chain is a study of vaccination effects on CD4 cells after COVID-19 (dated by TCRdb to 2022 to 2024). At the level of the whole study: In the ViraFEST assay, PBMC were stimulated with viral peptide pools, and antigen-specific CD4+ T cell clonotypes were then identified by expansion using TCR sequencing. Pre-vaccine samples were collected from two convalescent patients 16 days and one week before the first dose, corresponding to 142 and 148 days after COVID-19 diagnosis. Cultures from other donors in the study were sequenced using the Oncomine TCR Beta short-read assay on an Illumina iSeq 100. Two doses of either the BNT162b2 or the mRNA-1273 mRNA SARS-CoV-2 vaccine were administered to participants. The full study included around nine COVID-19 convalescent patients and a few SARS-CoV-2-naive healthy vaccine recipients. Approximately 2 million PBMC per well were cultured in IMDM with around 5% human AB serum, 9 to 10 IU/ml IL-2 and gentamicin, plus 10 ug/ml peptides. SARS-CoV-2 spike-specific CD4+ TCR repertoires were compared before and after mRNA vaccination in COVID-19 convalescent patients and in infection-naive vaccine recipients.

After more than nine days of culture, CD4+ T cells were isolated with the EasySep CD4+ T cell isolation kit. Convalescent patients had PCR-confirmed SARS-CoV-2 infection between March and December 2020, before Alpha, Beta and Delta variants emerged in the United States. On days 3 and 7, half of the culture medium was replaced with fresh IL-2-containing medium. Unless otherwise noted, each peptide stimulation condition was cultured in triplicate wells. PBMC were separated from whole blood using Ficoll-Paque Plus gradient centrifugation and were then either cryopreserved at -140C or used fresh. The QIAamp micro DNA kit was used to extract genomic DNA from the cultured CD4+ T cells. The protocol used for the library was the immunoSEQ multiplex PCR assay. DNA from the cultured, isolated CD4+ T cells was subjected to TCR beta CDR3 sequencing. Concerning the study's data processing: Non-productive TCR sequences were discarded, and reads were trimmed to the CDR3 region, with only CDR3s of 7 or more amino acids retained. The MANAFEST web app was used to identify antigen-specific clonotypes by comparing expansion in peptide wells with expansion in reference cultures. To be called positive, a clone needed expansion at FDR<0.05 compared with the reference and with all other wells, an odds ratio greater than 5, and a frequency greater than 0.1% in two replicate wells. Clonotypes significantly expanded in SARS-CoV-2 spike wells and in at least one common cold coronavirus spike condition were defined as cross-reactive. Levenshtein distance calculated with the stringdist R package was used to assess CDR3 similarity, and unrooted trees were constructed with ape in R 3.6.1. TCRdb took this table from immuneACCESS and kept in-frame rearrangements with V and J called. Such tables lack part of the clones; where checked against another copy, unresolved V genes explain under half of the gap, and the rest is unexplained. That table gives V, J and clone size, and the DNA gave D and trimming. Counted in this sample were about 46,000 clones; about 74% of them appeared once. The ten largest clones add up to roughly 8.8% of the sample.

Broad study findings and their caveats: Only a small number of convalescent patients were included, and no early post-infection timepoints were available, which limited the study. Clones induced by infection and clones induced by vaccination both contracted markedly at late timepoints after vaccination, which fits with T cell responses waning over time. For convalescent patients, new clones induced by the vaccine made up most of the post-vaccine spike-reactive repertoire, and these new clones were largely distinct from the clones induced by infection.

Regarding this clone: The antigen this receptor binds is unknown. Per-base quality was not reported, and no clone a single base away is much larger than it.

CDR1 and CDR2 were assigned from the germline V gene as MNHEY and SVGAGI. V trim: 8 bases; J trim: 4 bases; unmatched bases: 4. The cysteine opens and the phenylalanine closes a CDR3 of 13 amino acids. The retained sequence is limited to the CDR3, 39 bases, with the frame set at the first base. The sequenced sample was CD4+ T cells from PBMCs cultured without peptide, obtained before COVID-19 vaccination. The sequence links TRBV6-5 to TRBJ1-2, with 10 bases aligning to TRBD1. The sequence was obtained from a human donor who had a prior SARS-CoV-2 infection. The CDR3 region has the sequence CASRDRGTYGYTF. The nucleotide sequence is TGTGCCAGCCGGGACAGGGGTACCTATGGCTACACCTTC.